One sample yielded the 18 T cell receptor beta chains listed below, sequenced in a study of CD8 T cells in ankylosing spondylitis (dated by TCRdb to about 2017). The paper's findings and limits, for the study overall: Blood from ankylosing spondylitis patients appeared to be characterized by a TCR beta motif composed of several highly homologous amino acid variants.

Their cognate antigens are unknown. Library prep was done by 5' RACE. Data came from an Illumina HiSeq 2500. TCRdb reprocessed the public reads (quality trimming at Q25 with fastp, clone calling with MiXCR) and kept in-frame beta chains. Here each entry gathers all rows of one CDR3 protein and keeps the most common genes and DNA. The sample contains under 850,000 distinct CDR3 sequences, roughly 19% of them found a single time. The ten largest clones add up to under 20% of the sample. The material sequenced was blood, either unsorted or a sorted T cell fraction (not recorded which). Receptor source: a male donor with ankylosing spondylitis.

This clonotype appeared many times. The chain carries TRBV6-2 or TRBV6-3 and TRBJ2-1; D perhaps matches TRBD1 (5 bases). Trimming took 5 bases from V and 3 from J, leaving 8 bases between them. This CDR3 spans 13 amino acids. The germline gives CDR1 MNHEY, CDR2 SVGEGT. The CDR3 region is CASSKDSYNEQFF. CDR3 sequence (DNA): TGTGCCAGCAGTAAAGACAGCTACAATGAGCAGTTCTTC.

This clonotype was observed at least ten times. CDR3 DNA: TGTGCCATCAGGGAAGACAGGGACGGCACTGAAGCTTTCTTT. Protein sequence: CAIREDRDGTEAFF. The V gene is TRBV10-3, the J gene TRBJ1-1, with 7 bases matching TRBD1. CDR1 and CDR2 (germline): ENHRY, SYGVKD. The CDR3 is 14 residues long. With V trimmed by 6 bases and J by 4 bases, 8 bases remained unmatched.

The gene calls are TRBV5-1 and TRBJ1-4; possible D gene TRBD1, 5 bases. V was clipped by 4 bases and J by 1 base, with 14 bases between them. The CDR3 is made up of 16 amino acids. Per the germline V gene, CDR1 is SGHRS and CDR2 is YFSETQ. CDR3 sequence (DNA): TGCGCCAGCAGCCTCGGGACGGTTCAAACTAATGAAAAACTGTTTTTT. Translation: CASSLGTVQTNEKLFF.

This clonotype was detected a few times. The chain joins TRBV7-2 to TRBJ1-3; possible D gene TRBD1, 5 bases. Trimming pared 5 bases from V and 0 bases from J, leaving 14 bases between. The CDR3 length is 16 residues. Germline CDR1 reads SGHTA; CDR2 reads FQGNSA. DNA for the CDR3: TGTGCCAGCAGCCGGGGTGGGGCGGACTCTGGAAACACCATATATTTT. Amino acids: CASSRGGADSGNTIYF.

V is TRBV12-3 or TRBV12-4 and J is TRBJ1-5; perhaps TRBD1 as D (6 bases). The V end lost 6 bases, the J end lost 2 bases, and 26 bases lay between the germline ends. The CDR3 covers 19 residues. CDR3 loop: CASRILGYSGAGRNQPQHF. The DNA of the CDR3 is TGTGCCAGCAGGATTTTAGGGTACTCGGGGGCTGGGCGCAATCAGCCCCAGCATTTT.

The chain recombines TRBV29-1 with TRBJ1-2; 11 bases match TRBD1. The CDR3 has 15 amino acids. CDR1 SQVTM and CDR2 ANQGSEA come from the germline V gene. Trimming removed 6 bases from V and 6 bases from J; junction bases left unmatched: 12. DNA of the CDR3: TGCAGCGTCGCCAGCCGGGGGACAGGGGGTGATGGCTACACCTTC. Protein product: CSVASRGTGGDGYTF.

This chain joins TRBV19 and TRBJ1-5, with 7 bases that match TRBD1. V lost 4 bases and J lost 6; bases outside the gene matches: 3. The CDR3 extends over 13 amino acids. Per the germline V gene, CDR1 is LNHDA and CDR2 is SQIVND (reference sequence). The CDR3 protein is CASSTRGAQPQHF. CDR3 sequence (DNA): TGTGCCAGTAGTACCAGGGGGGCTCAGCCCCAGCATTTT.

Many counts were recorded for this clonotype. The chain uses TRBV10-2 and TRBJ2-7; TRBD1 matches 7 bases. This CDR3 is built from 15 residues. CDR1 is WSHSY and CDR2 is SAAADI in the germline V gene. Losses at the gene ends were 4 bases for V and 3 bases for J; bases not matched to a gene: 9. As DNA, the CDR3 is TGCGCCAGCAGTGGGACCCGGGACAGCCACTACGAGCAGTACTTC. Translation gives CASSGTRDSHYEQYF.

This chain connects TRBV3-1 to TRBJ1-3; perhaps TRBD1 as D (5 bases). The CDR3 has 15 residues. V dropped 5 bases and J dropped 0 bases, with 11 bases sitting between them. Per germline, CDR1 LGHDT and CDR2 YNNKEL (reference sequence). The CDR3 nucleotides read TGTGCCAGCAGCTCCACAGGAATCTCTGGAAACACCATATATTTT. Amino acid sequence: CASSSTGISGNTIYF.

This clonotype is a singleton in its sample. An end of the junction does not agree with germline; a read error may underlie this. The V call is TRBV20-1, the J call TRBJ2-1; 11 positions match TRBD2. Germline V CDR1 and CDR2: DFQATT, SNEGSKA (reference sequence). The CDR3 is 15 amino acids. Here the CDR3 reads CSARPLAGGYDEQFF. CDR3 sequence (DNA): TGCAGTGCTAGACCTCTAGCGGGAGGCTACGATGAGCAGTTCTTC.

This clonotype was observed a handful of times. The rearrangement links TRBV6-1 to TRBJ2-3; maybe TRBD2 (5 bases). The V and J ends lost 6 bases and 0 bases respectively, with 13 bases between them. Germline assignment: CDR1 MNHNS and CDR2 SASEGT. The CDR3 runs to 15 residues. This chain's CDR3 is CASRNRGSSTDTQYF. The CDR3, as DNA: TGTGCCAGCAGGAACCGGGGATCTAGCACAGATACGCAGTATTTT.

In its sample, this clonotype was seen a few times. The V gene is TRBV9, the J gene TRBJ2-5, with 13 bases identical to TRBD2. The J segment lost 5 bases and the V segment lost 2 bases, leaving 9 bases of the junction unmatched. The CDR3 consists of 17 residues. In germline, CDR1 is SGDLS, CDR2 YYNGEE. The CDR3 is CASSVGLAGNTAETQYF. The CDR3 DNA follows: TGTGCCAGCAGCGTGGGACTAGCGGGAAATACGGCGGAGACCCAGTACTTC.

The chain combines TRBV5-1 with TRBJ2-7, with TRBD1 identical over 7 bases. The CDR3 is 16 residues long. Germline lookup yields CDR1 SGHRS and CDR2 YFSETQ. Trimming took 4 bases from V and 4 from J; bases not matched to a gene: 14. The CDR3 DNA reads as TGCGCCAGCAGCGTTCTCCGGGACAGTAGAGCTTACGAGCAGTACTTC. Its translation: CASSVLRDSRAYEQYF.

This clonotype was counted between two and nine times. The chain links TRBV29-1 to TRBJ2-1, with D possibly matching TRBD2 (7 bases). The V gene lost 7 bases and the J gene lost 3 bases, with 16 bases spanning the gap. This CDR3 is 14 amino acids long. Germline CDR1 is SQVTM and CDR2 is ANQGSEA. The CDR3 DNA follows: TGCAGCGGGGGGGGCGGGACTGACTACAATGAGCAGTTCTTC. This gives the protein CSGGGGTDYNEQFF.

The gene calls are TRBV12-3 or TRBV12-4 and TRBJ1-4, with D possibly matching TRBD1 (5 bases). This CDR3 is built from 17 residues. With 6 bases removed from V and 5 bases from J, the gap between germline ends came to 22 bases. The CDR3 reads CASSPGRGEDGNEKLFF. The CDR3 nucleotides are TGTGCCAGCAGCCCGGGGAGGGGAGAAGACGGGAATGAAAAACTGTTTTTT.

The chain couples TRBV4-1 to TRBJ2-3; no definite D call. The CDR3 sequence is 16 residues long. The germline V and J ends were trimmed by 0 bases and 6 bases, with 16 bases remaining between them. In germline, CDR1 is MGHRA, CDR2 YSYEKL. For the CDR3, the DNA is TGCGCCAGCAGCCAAGACCGGGTGGAGTTGATGGATACGCAGTATTTT. Its protein is CASSQDRVELMDTQYF.

In nucleotides, the CDR3 is TGTGCCAGCAGTACCATTAGCAATCAGCCCCAGCATTTT. This encodes CASSTISNQPQHF. This sequence joins TRBV27 and TRBJ1-5, with D uncertain. The germline CDR1 and CDR2 sequences are MNHEY and SMNVEV (reference sequence). The CDR3 length is 13 residues. Trimming left V 5 bases short and J 0 bases short, with 5 bases between.

The chain uses TRBV29-1 and TRBJ1-1; the D is unclear. The germline gives CDR1 SQVTM, CDR2 ANQGSEA. The CDR3 consists of 15 residues. Trimming pared 7 bases from V and 1 base from J, leaving 19 bases between. In nucleotides, the CDR3 is TGCAGCGCCCGCCGAGGGCTGGGGAAGAACACTGAAGCTTTCTTT. Translated, it gives CSARRGLGKNTEAFF.